These 23 T cell receptor beta chains originate from one sample sequenced in a study of cytomegalovirus exposure and HLA in healthy donors. Assay used: immunoSEQ multiplex PCR; TCRdb lists only in-frame clones, some missing. The sample records some 170,000 clones, 86% being singletons. The sequenced material came from PBMCs. These receptor sequences come from a man younger than 35 in good health and CMV-seropositive.

The chain combines TRBV5-1 with TRBJ1-2, with no clear D. With 0 bases removed from V and 8 bases from J, the gap between germline ends came to 17 bases. The CDR3 loop spans 15 amino acids. The germline CDR1 and CDR2 sequences are SGHRS and YFSETQ. CDR3 coding DNA: TGCGCCAGCAGCTTGGACGGGAGGCCTGTCAGGGGCTACACCTTC. Protein product: CASSLDGRPVRGYTF.

The table lists this clone with a count of one. This chain links TRBV27 with TRBJ2-7, with 7 bases fitting TRBD2. CDR1 and CDR2 (germline): MNHEY, SMNVEV (reference sequence). With 5 bases clipped from V and 0 bases from J, the junction kept 4 bases outside the gene matches. The CDR3 covers 14 residues. In nucleotides, the CDR3 is TGTGCCAGCAGTCTAGCGGATAGCTCCTACGAGCAGTACTTC. Translation: CASSLADSSYEQYF.

This chain connects TRBV6-1 to TRBJ2-7; 8 bases align to TRBD1. The germline V gene encodes CDR1 MNHNS and CDR2 SASEGT. The junction had 14 bases not matched to a gene; V was cut back by 10 bases and J by 3 bases. The length of the CDR3 is 15 residues. The CDR3 region has the DNA TGTGCCACCTTCCCCGCCGACAGGGGCTTCTACGAGCAGTACTTC. Its translation is CATFPADRGFYEQYF.

The rearrangement links TRBV11-2 to TRBJ2-7, with TRBD2 matching over 11 bases. The CDR3 is 16 residues long. Unmatched junction bases numbered 8, after V lost 4 bases and J lost 3 bases. Germline V gene data show CDR1 as SGHAT and CDR2 as FQNNGV. The CDR3, as DNA: TGTGCCAGCAGCTCCTATAGCGGGAGGGGTAACTACGAGCAGTACTTC. Amino acids: CASSSYSGRGNYEQYF.

The chain is built from TRBV7-2 and TRBJ1-1, with a weak D call TRBD1 (6 bases). The germline gives CDR1 SGHTA, CDR2 FQGNSA. This CDR3 has 13 amino acids. V was shortened by 6 bases and J by 4 bases, with 12 bases between the two germline ends. DNA for the CDR3: TGTGCCAGCAGTCTTACAGGGTCCACTGAAGCTTTCTTT. Translating gives CASSLTGSTEAFF.

The chain carries TRBV13 and TRBJ2-5; 8 nucleotides agree with TRBD1. The CDR3 is made up of 16 amino acids. The germline V gene has CDR1 PRHDT and CDR2 FYEKMQ (reference sequence). Unmatched junction bases numbered 11, after V lost 5 bases and J lost 3 bases. DNA for the CDR3: TGTGCCAGCAGCACGGACAGGGCGGGTTCAGAAGAGACCCAGTACTTC. Its protein is CASSTDRAGSEETQYF.

This clone has a handful of counts. J is TRBJ2-2 and V is TRBV2; TRBD1 is a possible D gene (6 bases). V was clipped by 6 bases and J by 6 bases, with 11 bases between them. CDR3 length: 13 amino acids. Germline values: CDR1 SNHLY, CDR2 FYNNEI. CDR3 in DNA: TGTGCCAGCAGCAACAGGGTTCCCGGGGAGCTGTTTTTT. Amino acid sequence: CASSNRVPGELFF.

The rearrangement joins TRBV7-2 to TRBJ1-2, with 7 bases matching TRBD1. Trimming at V came to 6 bases and at J to 8 bases, leaving 9 bases not matched to a gene. CDR3 length equals 13 residues. The germline gives CDR1 SGHTA, CDR2 FQGNSA. CDR3 DNA: TGTGCCAGCAGACCCGACAGGGAAAGAGGCTACACCTTC. Amino acid sequence: CASRPDRERGYTF.

The chain has TRBV6-6 and TRBJ2-7, with unresolved D. Germline V gene lookup returns CDR1 MNHNY and CDR2 SVGAGI (reference sequence). CDR3 length equals 14 residues. The ends were cut back, 1 base at V and 6 bases at J, with 13 bases in the middle. The CDR3 coding sequence is TGTGCCAGCAGTTACTTCCGCAGCGAAGGCGAGCAGTACTTC. Protein product: CASSYFRSEGEQYF.

The V call is TRBV13, the J call TRBJ2-7, with unresolved D. The V gene's germline CDR1 is PRHDT and CDR2 FYEKMQ (reference sequence). V dropped 6 bases and J dropped 6 bases, with 12 bases sitting between them. This CDR3 region has 12 residues. The CDR3 nucleotides read TGTGCCAGCAGTCGATCTAGGTTCGAGCAGTACTTC. Encoded protein: CASSRSRFEQYF.

The chain has TRBV18 and TRBJ1-1; D remains unclear. Germline assignment: CDR1 KGHSH and CDR2 LQKENI. Trimming removed 4 bases from V and 4 bases from J, with 16 bases in between. CDR3 length: 15 residues. The CDR3, as DNA: TGTGCCAGCTCACAGCACAGCGGGGTGAGCACTGAAGCTTTCTTT. The encoded protein is CASSQHSGVSTEAFF.

This clone has just one count. Here the CDR3 reads CAIFPGTGNTEAFF. CDR3 bases: TGTGCCATCTTCCCTGGGACAGGGAACACTGAAGCTTTCTTT. V is TRBV28 and J is TRBJ1-1, with 8 bases lining up with TRBD1. This CDR3 comprises 14 residues. CDR1 is MDHEN, CDR2 SYDVKM, per germline. Trimming at V came to 10 bases and at J to 1 base, leaving 8 bases not matched to a gene.

The chain recombines TRBV19 with TRBJ2-5; no firm D call. The CDR3 has 14 amino acids. Germline values: CDR1 LNHDA, CDR2 SQIVND (reference sequence). The V and J ends lost 7 bases and 5 bases respectively, with 17 bases between them. Here the CDR3 reads CASKVGLKAETQYF. CDR3 sequence (DNA): TGTGCCAGTAAGGTGGGCCTTAAGGCGGAGACCCAGTACTTC.

This chain connects TRBV21-1 to TRBJ2-7; TRBD2 is the table's D call, not checked against the DNA. TRBV21-1 is recorded as a pseudogene. This CDR3 region has 12 residues. CDR3 sequence: CASAPPFGEQYF. CDR3 nucleotides: TGTGCCAGCGCCCCGCCCTTCGGCGAGCAGTACTTC.

The rearrangement uses TRBV19 and TRBJ2-7, with D perhaps matching TRBD2 (5 bases). This CDR3 contains 15 residues. V was pared by 3 bases and J by 6 bases, with 18 bases between. Germline CDR1 and CDR2: LNHDA and SQIVND (reference sequence). The CDR3 coding sequence is TGTGCCAGTAGTATTTCGAACATCCCGGGGTCCGAGCAGTACTTC. This translates into CASSISNIPGSEQYF.

V usage is TRBV4-3 and J usage is TRBJ2-5, with D possibly TRBD2 on 5 matching bases. Trimming pared 0 bases from V and 4 bases from J, leaving 9 bases between. From germline, CDR1 is LGHNA and CDR2 YSLEER. The CDR3 is 14 residues long. The CDR3 is CASSQDPAGETQYF. DNA of the CDR3: TGCGCCAGCAGCCAAGATCCGGCGGGAGAGACCCAGTACTTC.

The chain has TRBV11-3 and TRBJ2-1; 12 bases map to TRBD2. The CDR3 totals 15 residues. The J segment lost 9 bases and the V segment lost 5 bases, leaving 8 bases of the junction unmatched. Germline V gene sequence: CDR1 SGHNT, CDR2 YENEEA. Here the CDR3 reads CASSPLAGGKGEQFF. The CDR3, as DNA: TGTGCCAGCAGCCCCCTAGCGGGAGGGAAGGGTGAGCAGTTCTTC.

V usage is TRBV7-2 and J usage is TRBJ2-1; 8 nucleotides line up with TRBD2. The CDR3 extends over 15 amino acids. Germline-derived CDR1 and CDR2 are SGHTA and FQGNSA. Losses at the gene ends were 6 bases for V and 4 bases for J; bases not matched to a gene: 8. CDR3 in amino acids: CASRQSGSIYNEQFF. The CDR3 region has the DNA TGTGCCAGCAGACAAAGCGGGAGTATTTACAATGAGCAGTTCTTC.

The chain employs TRBV7-9 and TRBJ1-2; D possibly corresponds to TRBD1 (5 bases). CDR3 length: 14 residues. Between the trimmed V and J ends, which lost 0 bases and 1 base, there was a span of 6 bases. Germline CDR1 is SEHNR and CDR2 is FQNEAQ (reference sequence). CDR3 loop: CASSLAGVNYGYTF. CDR3 sequence (DNA): TGTGCCAGCAGCTTAGCAGGGGTTAACTATGGCTACACCTTC.

The chain recombines TRBV4-3 with TRBJ1-6; maybe TRBD1 (5 bases). Trimming removed 1 base at V and 10 bases at J, with 14 bases between. Germline V gene sequence: CDR1 LGHNA, CDR2 YSLEER. The CDR3 extends over 15 amino acids. The CDR3 reads CASSQGGGVESPLHF. In DNA, the CDR3 is TGCGCCAGCAGCCAAGGTGGAGGGGTCGAGTCACCCCTCCACTTT.

V gene TRBV5-1 combines with J gene TRBJ1-6; D is ambiguous. The V gene's germline CDR1 is SGHRS and CDR2 YFSETQ. Trimming took 0 bases from V and 8 from J, leaving 12 bases between them. There are 15 residues in the CDR3. CDR3 DNA: TGCGCCAGCAGCTTGGCCTGGAGGGAGTATTCACCCCTCCACTTT. Translating it yields CASSLAWREYSPLHF.

DNA of the CDR3: TGTGCCTGGTCTCCGGGACAGGGGGCAAGAGAGCAGTACTTC. Its translation is CAWSPGQGAREQYF. The chain couples TRBV30 to TRBJ2-7, with 12 bases identical to TRBD1. This CDR3 is built from 14 residues. Trimming cost V 5 bases and J 7 bases; bases outside gene matches: 9. Germline V gives CDR1 GTSNPN, CDR2 SVGIG (reference sequence).

V is TRBV29-1 and J is TRBJ2-3; D gene unclear. The CDR3 is 12 residues long. The ends were cut back, 0 bases at V and 6 bases at J, with 7 bases in the middle. CDR1 and CDR2 from the germline V gene are SQVTM and ANQGSEA. Here the CDR3 DNA reads TGCAGCGTTGAAGATCCCCGGGATACGCAGTATTTT. Amino acids: CSVEDPRDTQYF.